This TCR beta chain was obtained from a study of brain T cells in children with intractable seizures. Time point specified: blood from clinic visit 5 months post-surgery; TSC patient then seizure free. TCRdb's copy holds only in-frame clones and misses some; the assay was immunoSEQ multiplex PCR. The sample records 340,000 or so clones, about 93% being singletons. The CDR3 has 11 residues. V was cut by 7 bases and J by 2 bases, with 4 bases left in between. The chain is built from TRBV12-3 or TRBV12-4 and TRBJ2-3; D uncertain. Sequencing used peripheral blood, obtained around 5 months after surgery. This receptor was identified in a boy under three years old with tuberous sclerosis and intractable seizures. CDR3: CASTHTDTQYF. DNA of the CDR3: TGTGCCAGCACCCACACAGATACGCAGTATTTT.